This T cell receptor (beta chain) was captured in a study of control samples from healthy donors and cancer patients. CDR3 size: 16 residues. CDR1 ENHRY and CDR2 SYGVKD come from the germline V gene. Trimming took 2 bases from V and 4 from J, leaving 17 bases between them. The protocol was immunoSEQ multiplex PCR, while the TCRdb copy is restricted to in-frame clones and leaves out a portion. The sample contains fewer than 200,000 clones, about 93% of which appear only once. Material for sequencing was blood. The chain is built from TRBV10-3 and TRBJ1-2; the D is unclear. The TCR comes from a man younger than 35 in good health. The CDR3 sequence: CAISEPTTWVGYGYTF. CDR3 bases: TGTGCCATCAGTGAGCCGACGACCTGGGTCGGCTATGGCTACACCTTC.